This T cell receptor (beta chain) was found in a study of identifying expanded T cells in peripheral blood. Details on this clone: Its antigen is currently unknown.

Between the trimmed V and J ends, which lost 5 bases and 1 base, there was a span of 8 bases. Germline V lookup: CDR1 SNHLY, CDR2 FYNNEI. CDR3 length equals 13 residues. Study-level points and caveats: Technical replicates showed roughly 1.2 changed clones; approximately 2 weeks roughly 16; four weeks 19. Two-week clone count variance significantly increased as total template count grew.

Collection occurred without any documented infections or immune events in donors. The data were produced by immunoSEQ multiplex PCR, yet TCRdb's version contains in-frame clones alone and is incomplete. Of roughly 100,000 clones in the sample, around 88% are singletons; the top ten hold about a sixth. The chain has TRBV2 and TRBJ2-5; the D gene is possibly TRBD2 (5 bases). Material: blood. The origin of this receptor is a person aged 18-70 years in good health. CDR3 DNA sequence: TGTGCCAGCAGTTCTCGGGGCCAAGAGACCCAGTACTTC. Translating gives CASSSRGQETQYF.